This passage covers 16 T cell receptor beta chains from one sample sequenced in a study of early T cells in non-severe SARS-CoV-2 infection. MiXCR, applied by TCRdb to the 5' RACE reads, yields one record per CDR3 protein. The data show under 70,000 distinct CDR3 sequences, approximately 12% seen once. Sequencing was performed on whole blood. Receptors originate from an adult who was a healthcare worker with PCR-confirmed SARS-CoV-2 infection or an uninfected control (not recorded which).

The V and J genes are TRBV6-5 and TRBJ1-3; D might be TRBD1 (5 bases). Germline V gene lookup returns CDR1 MNHEY and CDR2 SVGAGI. The CDR3 sequence is 16 residues long. Trimming took off 6 bases at V and 2 bases at J, with 17 bases between the two ends. CDR3 sequence (DNA): TGTGCCAGCAGCCGAACTAGACAGTTGACTGGAAACACCATATATTTT. Translated: CASSRTRQLTGNTIYF.

V usage is TRBV18 and J usage is TRBJ2-5; D gene unclear. Between the trimmed V and J ends, which lost 0 bases and 2 bases, there was a span of 7 bases. CDR1 and CDR2 (germline): KGHSH, LQKENI. CDR3 size: 14 residues. CDR3 in amino acids: CASSPPPAQETQYF. The DNA for the CDR3 is TGTGCCAGCTCACCACCGCCCGCGCAAGAGACCCAGTACTTC.

The J gene is TRBJ2-3, the V gene TRBV3-1; no clear D. Germline CDR1 LGHDT, CDR2 YNNKEL (reference sequence). The V end was cut by 0 bases, the J end by 8 bases, with 6 bases between. CDR3 length equals 12 residues. The chain's CDR3 is CASSQDTATQYF. In DNA, the CDR3 is TGTGCCAGCAGCCAAGATACTGCTACGCAGTATTTT.

In its sample, this clonotype was seen a few times. The chain has TRBV11-1 and TRBJ2-3; D unclear. Per the germline V gene, CDR1 is SGHAT and CDR2 is FQDESV (reference sequence). V shed 8 bases and J shed 5 bases, with 11 bases lying between them. The CDR3 has 12 amino acids. For the CDR3, the DNA is TGTGCCAGCGGCGAGCGACAAGATACGCAGTATTTT. This translates into CASGERQDTQYF.

This clonotype was detected ten times or more. V gene TRBV19 combines with J gene TRBJ1-2; no reliable D call. Germline V CDR1 and CDR2: LNHDA, SQIVND (reference sequence). The length of the CDR3 is 12 residues. The V gene lost 4 bases and the J gene lost 7 bases, with 10 bases spanning the gap. CDR3 sequence reads: CASSNVKRGYTF. As DNA, the CDR3 is TGTGCCAGTAGTAACGTAAAGCGTGGCTACACCTTC. Combining the CDR3 with reference TRBV19 and TRBJ1-2 gives the whole variable domain DGGITQSPKYLFRKEGQNVTLSCEQNLNHDAMYWYRQDPGQGLRLIYYSQIVNDFQKGDIAEGYSVSREKKESFPLTVTSAQKNPTAFYLCASSNVKRGYTFGSGTRLTVV.

This clonotype was detected a few times. The chain carries TRBV5-1 and TRBJ2-1; 12 bases fit TRBD2. Trimming took 0 bases from V and 7 from J; bases not matched to a gene: 8. The CDR3 sequence is 17 residues long. Per the germline V gene, CDR1 is SGHRS and CDR2 is YFSETQ. This CDR3 reads CASSLVASGRAFNEQFF. The CDR3 DNA sequence: TGCGCCAGCAGCTTGGTGGCTAGCGGGAGGGCCTTTAATGAGCAGTTCTTC.

Many counts were recorded for this clonotype. This chain uses TRBV29-1 with TRBJ1-1, with no clear D. CDR1 and CDR2 (germline): SQVTM, ANQGSEA. The CDR3 totals 11 residues. The CDR3 reads CSFTVNTEAFF. The CDR3 DNA follows: TGCAGTTTTACGGTGAACACTGAAGCTTTCTTT.

CDR3 sequence: CSVAGERGNKNIQYF. The CDR3 DNA is TGCAGCGTTGCGGGGGAGCGGGGCAACAAAAACATTCAGTACTTC. V and J are TRBV29-1 and TRBJ2-4; 7 bases are a match to TRBD2. The CDR3 runs 15 residues. V trimming: 4 bases; J trimming: 3 bases; junction bases outside the gene matches: 9. Per the germline V gene, CDR1 is SQVTM and CDR2 is ANQGSEA.

The chain employs TRBV6-5 and TRBJ1-1; D gene uncertain. The CDR3 has 11 residues. Germline V lookup: CDR1 MNHEY, CDR2 SVGAGI. V lost 0 bases and J 9 bases, leaving 5 bases between the germline ends. Here the CDR3 DNA reads TGTGCCAGCAGTTACTCGGGGAAAGCTTTCTTT. Residues: CASSYSGKAFF.

This chain links TRBV11-2 with TRBJ1-2; D is unresolved. Trimming took off 6 bases at V and 5 bases at J, with 13 bases between the two ends. This CDR3 has 13 amino acids. Germline values: CDR1 SGHAT, CDR2 FQNNGV. For the CDR3, the DNA is TGTGCCAGCAGTCAATCATTCTCATATGGCTACACCTTC. Its protein is CASSQSFSYGYTF.

This clonotype was picked up many times. CDR3 protein: CASKTTSYEQYF. Written as DNA, the CDR3 is TGTGCCAGTAAGACAACATCCTACGAGCAGTACTTC. The genes are TRBV28 and TRBJ2-7; D is unresolved. CDR1 is MDHEN and CDR2 is SYDVKM in the germline V gene. CDR3 length equals 12 residues. Between the trimmed V and J ends, which lost 9 bases and 1 base, there was a span of 10 bases.

In its sample, this clonotype was seen many times. This sequence joins TRBV6-5 and TRBJ2-7; 9 positions match TRBD1. CDR1 MNHEY and CDR2 SVGAGI come from the germline V gene. This CDR3 is built from 15 residues. Losses at the gene ends were 2 bases for V and 6 bases for J; bases not matched to a gene: 8. The CDR3 DNA is TGTGCCAGCAGTTACGAGGGACAGGGATTCGGCGAGCAGTACTTC. Protein sequence: CASSYEGQGFGEQYF.

This clonotype was recorded at least ten times. The chain has TRBV2 and TRBJ1-5, with D possibly TRBD1 on 6 matching bases. In germline, CDR1 is SNHLY, CDR2 FYNNEI. V lost 7 bases and J lost 4, with 11 bases in between. The CDR3 has 13 amino acids. CDR3 loop: CASKGGLNQPQHF. The CDR3 DNA sequence: TGTGCCAGCAAGGGGGGCTTGAATCAGCCCCAGCATTTT.

This clonotype was recorded many times. The chain links TRBV7-8 to TRBJ2-7; D gene uncertain. The germline V gene encodes CDR1 SGHVS and CDR2 FQNEAQ. V was shortened by 5 bases and J by 5 bases, with 10 bases between the two germline ends. The CDR3 is 12 residues long. CDR3 in amino acids: CASSLGIHEQYF. As DNA, the CDR3 is TGTGCCAGCAGCCTAGGGATTCACGAGCAGTACTTC.

This clonotype was recorded a few times. The chain is built from TRBV29-1 and TRBJ2-7; D is tentatively TRBD1 or TRBD2 (6 bases each). Germline V lookup: CDR1 SQVTM, CDR2 ANQGSEA. This CDR3 contains 11 residues. V lost 7 bases to trimming and J lost 7 bases, with 14 bases between them. The CDR3 sequence: CSAGGLAEQYF. CDR3 DNA sequence: TGCAGCGCCGGGGGCCTGGCAGAGCAGTACTTC.

The CDR3 DNA is TGTGCCAGCAGTTCTGACAGGTCGGCCTATGGCTACACCTTC. This codes for CASSSDRSAYGYTF. V and J are TRBV7-2 and TRBJ1-2, with D tentatively TRBD1 (6 bases). V lost 6 bases, J lost 4 bases, and 15 bases lay in between. The germline V gene has CDR1 SGHTA and CDR2 FQGNSA. This CDR3 is built from 14 residues.